This TCR beta chain was documented in a study of blood T cell repertoires in COVID-19. Study overall: Acute-phase and convalescent COVID-19 samples originated in the United States, Italy and Spain.

Using immunoSEQ multiplex PCR, the repertoire was profiled, and TCRdb retains in-frame clones only, with some absent. The data show about 120,000 clones, approximately 84% seen once. The CDR3 loop spans 16 amino acids. Germline lookup yields CDR1 SGHRS and CDR2 YFSETQ. Deletions cut 4 bases from V and 3 bases from J, with 19 bases between. The chain is built from TRBV5-1 and TRBJ2-5; the D gene is possibly TRBD2 (5 bases). The sequencing sample was made of peripheral blood. This clonotype was sampled from a man between 65 and 85 years old with active or convalescent COVID-19. The CDR3 spells CASSKDSATAKETQYF. The DNA for the CDR3 is TGCGCCAGCAGCAAGGACTCGGCCACCGCTAAAGAGACCCAGTACTTC. Looking up the rest from reference TRBV5-1 and TRBJ2-5 gives the full variable domain: KAGVTQTPRYLIKTRGQQVTLSCSPISGHRSVSWYQQTPGQGLQFLFEYFSETQRNKGNFPGRFSGRQFSNSRSEMNVSTLELGDSALYLCASSKDSATAKETQYFGPGTRLLVL.